Listed below are T cell receptor beta chains from one sample, sequenced in a study of blood T cells in healthy people across ages. TCRdb recomputed calls from the 5' RACE reads with MiXCR, one row per CDR3 protein. The repertoire holds some 1,500,000 distinct CDR3 sequences, with roughly two fifths as singletons. Sequenced sample: blood. Source of these receptors: a woman aged 18-30 years in good health. Both conserved end residues are part of each CDR3. Fields, in order: D gene, J gene, V gene, clone size, CDR3 DNA, CDR3 protein. A D gene is named only where the DNA matches it firmly. Rows give clone size only sometimes, using once, few, many, or a class for an expanded clone.

d_gene: -
j_gene: TRBJ1-5
v_gene: TRBV4-2
abundance: few
CDR3nt: TGTGCCAGCAGCCAAGAGGCGTCGACACTCATTTATCAGCCCCAGCATTTT
CDR3aa: CASSQEASTLIYQPQHF

d_gene: TRBD1
j_gene: TRBJ1-6
v_gene: TRBV5-1
abundance: -
CDR3nt: TGCGCCAGCAGCTTGATCGGACAGGGAGATTCACCCCTCCACTTT
CDR3aa: CASSLIGQGDSPLHF

d_gene: -
j_gene: TRBJ1-4
v_gene: TRBV12-3/TRBV12-4
abundance: few
CDR3nt: TGTGCCAGCAGTGCAGCGGACAATGAAAAACTGTTTTTT
CDR3aa: CASSAADNEKLFF

d_gene: -
j_gene: TRBJ1-2
v_gene: TRBV4-3
abundance: -
CDR3nt: TGCGCCAGCAGCCAAGGCCCGGGGGCGACCTATGGCTACACCTTC
CDR3aa: CASSQGPGATYGYTF

d_gene: -
j_gene: TRBJ2-1
v_gene: TRBV5-1
abundance: -
CDR3nt: TGCGCCAGCAGCTACCGCCAAGAGACCCAGTTCTTC
CDR3aa: CASSYRQETQFF

d_gene: -
j_gene: TRBJ2-1
v_gene: TRBV7-2
abundance: many
CDR3nt: TGTGCCAGCAGCTTAAGACTAGTTGGGGACAATGAGCAGTTCTTC
CDR3aa: CASSLRLVGDNEQFF

d_gene: -
j_gene: TRBJ1-5
v_gene: TRBV6-5
abundance: -
CDR3nt: TGTGCCAGCAGTTACTCTGCGGACAGTAAGCAGCCCCAGCATTTT
CDR3aa: CASSYSADSKQPQHF

d_gene: TRBD2
j_gene: TRBJ2-4
v_gene: TRBV12-3/TRBV12-4
abundance: -
CDR3nt: TGTGCCAGCAGTCCGGCCCGGACTAGCGACTACAATGAGCAGTACTTC
CDR3aa: CASSPARTSDYNEQYF

d_gene: TRBD1
j_gene: TRBJ2-7
v_gene: TRBV5-1
abundance: -
CDR3nt: TGCGCCAGCAGCGTGATCTCCACGGGACAGGGACCCTACAATGAGCAGTACTTC
CDR3aa: CASSVISTGQGPYNEQYF

d_gene: -
j_gene: TRBJ2-1
v_gene: TRBV25-1
abundance: -
CDR3nt: TGTGCCAGCAGTGAATTCAGCTGGGGCTCCTACAATGAGCAGTTCTTC
CDR3aa: CASSEFSWGSYNEQFF

d_gene: -
j_gene: TRBJ1-1
v_gene: TRBV5-6
abundance: -
CDR3nt: TGTGCCAGCAGGAGCTTTGGGATAGGGGACGACACTGAAGCTTTCTTT
CDR3aa: CASRSFGIGDDTEAFF

d_gene: -
j_gene: TRBJ2-4
v_gene: TRBV10-3
abundance: -
CDR3nt: TGTGCGATCGGTCGCAGAGACAATGAGCAGTACTTC
CDR3aa: CAIGRRDNEQYF

d_gene: TRBD2
j_gene: TRBJ2-1
v_gene: TRBV4-3
abundance: -
CDR3nt: TGCGCCAGCAGCCAAGATACTAGCGGGGGGTACAATGAGCAGTTCTTC
CDR3aa: CASSQDTSGGYNEQFF

d_gene: TRBD1
j_gene: TRBJ1-2
v_gene: TRBV27
abundance: many
CDR3nt: TGTGCCAGCAGTCTGGGACAGTACTATGGCTACACCTTC
CDR3aa: CASSLGQYYGYTF

d_gene: -
j_gene: TRBJ1-4
v_gene: TRBV6-1
abundance: -
CDR3nt: TGTGCCAGCAGTGAAGGAGGGTTAGAAAAACTGTTTTTT
CDR3aa: CASSEGGLEKLFF

d_gene: TRBD2
j_gene: TRBJ2-7
v_gene: TRBV20-1
abundance: few
CDR3nt: TGCAGTGCTAGAGTTCACGGGAGGGCTTGGTACGAGCAGTACTTC
CDR3aa: CSARVHGRAWYEQYF

d_gene: -
j_gene: TRBJ2-7
v_gene: TRBV12-3/TRBV12-4
abundance: few
CDR3nt: TGTGCCAGCAGCCTATCATCCCTACTGGGCGAGCAGTACTTC
CDR3aa: CASSLSSLLGEQYF

d_gene: -
j_gene: TRBJ1-3
v_gene: TRBV12-3/TRBV12-4
abundance: -
CDR3nt: TGTGCCACCGGCTCTGGAAACACCATATATTTT
CDR3aa: CATGSGNTIYF

d_gene: -
j_gene: TRBJ2-2
v_gene: TRBV20-1
abundance: few
CDR3nt: TGCAGTGCGTTAAAAGTCGCCGGGGAGCTGTTTTTT
CDR3aa: CSALKVAGELFF

d_gene: -
j_gene: TRBJ2-1
v_gene: TRBV6-2/TRBV6-3
abundance: -
CDR3nt: TGTGCCAGCAGTTACCCATACCGGGTGCTGGGCAATGAGCAGTTCTTC
CDR3aa: CASSYPYRVLGNEQFF

d_gene: -
j_gene: TRBJ2-3
v_gene: TRBV6-6
abundance: -
CDR3nt: TGTGCCAGCGTTCGGACTACGTCCACAGATACGCAGTATTTT
CDR3aa: CASVRTTSTDTQYF

d_gene: TRBD1
j_gene: TRBJ2-7
v_gene: TRBV29-1
abundance: few
CDR3nt: TGCAGCGGGTTGACAGGGGTCCACGAGCAGTACTTC
CDR3aa: CSGLTGVHEQYF

d_gene: -
j_gene: TRBJ2-1
v_gene: TRBV27
abundance: -
CDR3nt: TGTGCCAGCAGTTTTGGGTTCGGCGGCCAAGAGACCCAGTTCTTC
CDR3aa: CASSFGFGGQETQFF

d_gene: TRBD1
j_gene: TRBJ2-7
v_gene: TRBV7-9
abundance: -
CDR3nt: TGTGCCAGCAGCTTAGGACAGGGCGCCCACAATGAGCAGTACTTC
CDR3aa: CASSLGQGAHNEQYF

d_gene: -
j_gene: TRBJ2-1
v_gene: TRBV5-5
abundance: -
CDR3nt: TGTGCCAGCCACGGGACCGCGTCCTACAATGAGCAGTTCTTC
CDR3aa: CASHGTASYNEQFF

d_gene: -
j_gene: TRBJ2-2
v_gene: TRBV20-1
abundance: -
CDR3nt: TGCAGTGCTCCTACGGCAGTCGGGGAGCTGTTTTTT
CDR3aa: CSAPTAVGELFF

d_gene: -
j_gene: TRBJ2-1
v_gene: TRBV4-3
abundance: few
CDR3nt: TGCGCCAGCAGCCTGACGGACGGCAATGAGCAGTTCTTC
CDR3aa: CASSLTDGNEQFF

d_gene: -
j_gene: TRBJ2-7
v_gene: TRBV20-1
abundance: -
CDR3nt: TGCAGTGCTAGGAAAGACTACGAGCAGTACTTC
CDR3aa: CSARKDYEQYF

d_gene: -
j_gene: TRBJ2-1
v_gene: TRBV7-9
abundance: -
CDR3nt: TGTGCCAGCAGCTCCACGTTTGGCAGGGGAACCTACAATGAGCAGTTCTTC
CDR3aa: CASSSTFGRGTYNEQFF

d_gene: -
j_gene: TRBJ2-5
v_gene: TRBV20-1
abundance: -
CDR3nt: TGCAGTGCCCCAAGTATCCAAGAGACCCAGTACTTC
CDR3aa: CSAPSIQETQYF

d_gene: -
j_gene: TRBJ1-5
v_gene: TRBV20-1
abundance: -
CDR3nt: TGCAGTGCTAGAAAGGGGGACGGCAATCAGCCCCAGCATTTT
CDR3aa: CSARKGDGNQPQHF

d_gene: -
j_gene: TRBJ2-7
v_gene: TRBV4-3
abundance: few
CDR3nt: TGCGCCAGCAGCCAAGCGATCGATTACGAGCAGTACTTC
CDR3aa: CASSQAIDYEQYF

d_gene: -
j_gene: TRBJ2-7
v_gene: TRBV4-2
abundance: few
CDR3nt: TGTGCCAGCAGCCAAGATTGGGGCAGCGGAGTCTACGAGCAGTACTTC
CDR3aa: CASSQDWGSGVYEQYF

d_gene: TRBD2
j_gene: TRBJ2-1
v_gene: TRBV4-3
abundance: -
CDR3nt: TGCGCCAGCAGCCAGTGGAGCGGGGGGACCTACAATGAGCAGTTCTTC
CDR3aa: CASSQWSGGTYNEQFF

d_gene: -
j_gene: TRBJ2-2
v_gene: TRBV5-5
abundance: -
CDR3nt: TGTGCCAGCAGCTTATGGACGGCGAACACCGGGGAGCTGTTTTTT
CDR3aa: CASSLWTANTGELFF

d_gene: TRBD2
j_gene: TRBJ2-1
v_gene: TRBV24-1
abundance: few
CDR3nt: TGTGCCACCAGAGGACTAGCGGGTCACAATGAGCAGTTCTTC
CDR3aa: CATRGLAGHNEQFF

d_gene: TRBD1
j_gene: TRBJ1-2
v_gene: TRBV25-1
abundance: -
CDR3nt: TGTGCCAGCAGGGGACAGGTTGGGACCCCTAACTATGGCTACACCTTC
CDR3aa: CASRGQVGTPNYGYTF

d_gene: TRBD2
j_gene: TRBJ2-1
v_gene: TRBV28
abundance: -
CDR3nt: TGTGCCAGCAGTTTAGCTGGGACTAGCGGGAGGGCATGGAATGAGCAGTTCTTC
CDR3aa: CASSLAGTSGRAWNEQFF

d_gene: TRBD2
j_gene: TRBJ2-7
v_gene: TRBV28
abundance: -
CDR3nt: TGTGCCAGCAGTCCCGGACTAGCGGGGAAGAATGAGCAGTACTTC
CDR3aa: CASSPGLAGKNEQYF

d_gene: -
j_gene: TRBJ2-5
v_gene: TRBV24-1
abundance: -
CDR3nt: TGTGACACCAGTGACCAGGGGACCGGAACCCAAGAGACCCAGTACTTC
CDR3aa: CDTSDQGTGTQETQYF

d_gene: -
j_gene: TRBJ2-3
v_gene: TRBV7-2
abundance: many
CDR3nt: TGTGCCAGCAGCCCCTTATCTCCAGATACGCAGTATTTT
CDR3aa: CASSPLSPDTQYF

d_gene: -
j_gene: TRBJ2-5
v_gene: TRBV20-1
abundance: -
CDR3nt: TGCAGTGCTATTGATAGGGCGAAACAGTACTTC
CDR3aa: CSAIDRAKQYF

d_gene: -
j_gene: TRBJ2-1
v_gene: TRBV28
abundance: -
CDR3nt: TGTGCCAGCAGTTCACCAACCTCGTTCAGAGACAATGAGCAGTTCTTC
CDR3aa: CASSSPTSFRDNEQFF

d_gene: -
j_gene: TRBJ2-7
v_gene: TRBV6-5
abundance: -
CDR3nt: TGTGCCAGCAGTTACGACAGAATGACCTACGAGCAGTACTTC
CDR3aa: CASSYDRMTYEQYF

d_gene: -
j_gene: TRBJ2-7
v_gene: TRBV20-1
abundance: -
CDR3nt: TGCAGTGCTTCTACAATGTATAACGTCGAGCAGTACTTC
CDR3aa: CSASTMYNVEQYF

d_gene: TRBD1
j_gene: TRBJ1-4
v_gene: TRBV4-1
abundance: -
CDR3nt: TGCGCCAGCAGCCAAGGAGGACAGGGAGGATTTGGTAATGAAAAACTGTTTTTT
CDR3aa: CASSQGGQGGFGNEKLFF

d_gene: TRBD2
j_gene: TRBJ2-1
v_gene: TRBV12-5
abundance: -
CDR3nt: TGTGCTAGTGGTTTGGACGGACTAGCGGGGTTATACCCCCCGGTTGAGCAGTTCTTC
CDR3aa: CASGLDGLAGLYPPVEQFF

d_gene: -
j_gene: TRBJ1-1
v_gene: TRBV29-1
abundance: -
CDR3nt: TGCAGCGTTGGCTACGCCACCCGTCCTGGGGGCACTGAAGCTTTCTTT
CDR3aa: CSVGYATRPGGTEAFF

d_gene: -
j_gene: TRBJ2-5
v_gene: TRBV2
abundance: few
CDR3nt: TGTGCCAGCAGTGAAGCGAGTGGAGAGACCCAGTACTTC
CDR3aa: CASSEASGETQYF

d_gene: -
j_gene: TRBJ1-1
v_gene: TRBV19
abundance: -
CDR3nt: TGTGCCAGTAGTCCAGGGCCGACACGGATGAACACTGAAGCTTTCTTT
CDR3aa: CASSPGPTRMNTEAFF

d_gene: -
j_gene: TRBJ2-7
v_gene: TRBV10-3
abundance: -
CDR3nt: TGTGCCACAACCGGAGAGGTTACCTACGAGCAGTACTTC
CDR3aa: CATTGEVTYEQYF

d_gene: -
j_gene: TRBJ1-2
v_gene: TRBV6-6
abundance: -
CDR3nt: TGTGCCAGCAGTTACGGTTCCGGGTTTGGCTACACCTTC
CDR3aa: CASSYGSGFGYTF

d_gene: TRBD1
j_gene: TRBJ2-1
v_gene: TRBV27
abundance: -
CDR3nt: TGTGCCAGCAGTTTATGGACAGGAAACAATGAGCAGTTCTTC
CDR3aa: CASSLWTGNNEQFF

d_gene: TRBD1
j_gene: TRBJ2-5
v_gene: TRBV27
abundance: -
CDR3nt: TGTGCCAGCAGTTACCAACAGGGGGCTGGGGAGACCCAGTACTTC
CDR3aa: CASSYQQGAGETQYF

d_gene: TRBD2
j_gene: TRBJ2-1
v_gene: TRBV20-1
abundance: -
CDR3nt: TGCAGTGCTCCTCTTAGCGGGGGGGACAACAATGAGCAGTTCTTC
CDR3aa: CSAPLSGGDNNEQFF

d_gene: -
j_gene: TRBJ1-5
v_gene: TRBV10-3
abundance: few
CDR3nt: TGTGCCATCAGTGAATCTCCAGCGGGGAGGCCTTATAGCAATCAGCACCAGCATTTT
CDR3aa: CAISESPAGRPYSNQHQHF

d_gene: -
j_gene: TRBJ2-3
v_gene: TRBV7-9
abundance: -
CDR3nt: TGTGCCAGCAGCTTAGATGATAGGACGGTACCGCCAGATACACAGTATTTT
CDR3aa: CASSLDDRTVPPDTQYF

d_gene: TRBD2
j_gene: TRBJ2-1
v_gene: TRBV10-3
abundance: few
CDR3nt: TGTGCCATCAGTGGGTTAGCGGGCCAAGCCTACAATGAGCAGTTCTTC
CDR3aa: CAISGLAGQAYNEQFF

d_gene: TRBD1
j_gene: TRBJ1-2
v_gene: TRBV2
abundance: -
CDR3nt: TGTGCCAGCAGGAAGACAGGGGGCGACTATGGCTACACCTTC
CDR3aa: CASRKTGGDYGYTF

d_gene: -
j_gene: TRBJ2-3
v_gene: TRBV10-3
abundance: -
CDR3nt: TGTGCCATCAGTGAGAGGGACGGCACAGATACGCAGTATTTT
CDR3aa: CAISERDGTDTQYF